This T cell receptor beta chain derives from a study of T cell repertoires in cytomegalovirus infection. Study background: Public signatures in TCR beta pointed to CMV infection and matching HLA type.

This clonotype showed up just a few times. Its antigen is not identified. Study-wide results and caveats: The ex vivo response was dominated by HLA-C-restricted CMV-specific TCR beta clonotypes.

From the reads, TCRdb called clonotypes with MiXCR, one entry per CDR3 protein. Of nearly 550,000 distinct CDR3 sequences detected, about 15% appear once; the ten largest clones hold roughly a quarter. Sequences were obtained from CD8+ T cells from PBMCs. This TCR derives from a human donor in good health (CMV status not recorded). Some clones in this sample may be carry-over from other donors' samples.

Written as DNA, the CDR3 is TGCAGCGTTGAAGATCCAAGGGACGAGAGTGGGGGCTACACCTTC. It translates to CSVEDPRDESGGYTF. The V gene is TRBV29-1, the J gene TRBJ1-2, with D possibly TRBD1 on 5 matching bases. V gave up 0 bases and J gave up 8 bases, with 19 bases separating them. CDR1 SQVTM and CDR2 ANQGSEA come from the germline V gene. The CDR3 loop spans 15 amino acids.